This T cell receptor beta chain comes out of a study of cytotoxic CD8 clonotypes in ibrutinib-treated CLL. Study summary: Samples averaged about 260,000 productive templates and some 96,000 productive rearrangements.

Germline V gives CDR1 KGHSH, CDR2 LQKENI. The CDR3 covers 14 residues. V lost 1 base and J 6 bases, leaving 9 bases between the germline ends. Target depth was 1 in 200,000 to 1 in 1 million T cells, about 10x per clonotype. Method: immunoSEQ multiplex PCR; TCRdb's copy keeps in-frame clones and lacks some. The sample comprises around 150,000 clones, about four fifths of which are singletons, and about 2.1% rests with the top ten. This specimen was PBMCs, taken after 12 months of ibrutinib treatment. The chain employs TRBV18 and TRBJ2-2; the D gene is possibly TRBD1 (5 bases). The receptor comes from a human donor with chronic lymphocytic leukemia. CDR3 loop: CASSPLTAAGELFF. CDR3 bases: TGTGCCAGCTCACCACTGACAGCTGCCGGGGAGCTGTTTTTT.